Below, 8 T cell receptor beta chains from the same sample are listed, as sequenced in a study of shared clonotypes between healthy human individuals. Data came from immunoSEQ multiplex PCR; TCRdb stores just in-frame clones and leaves some out. Among roughly 770,000 clones listed, around 96% were seen once. The naive CD8 subset, CD45RO-negative cells positively selected for CCR7, excluded terminally differentiated effector memory CD45RA+ cells. Material for sequencing was naive CD8+ T cells sorted from blood. All receptors come from a man aged 25 to 40 in good health.

The chain combines TRBV6-5 with TRBJ2-1; 9 bases match TRBD2. The CDR3 extends over 12 amino acids. Germline trimming cut 4 bases from V and 14 bases from J; bases unmatched to any gene: 6. CDR1 is MNHEY and CDR2 is SVGAGI in the germline V gene. As DNA, the CDR3 is TGTGCCAGCAGTTCGATAGCGGGAGAGGAGTTCTTC. Its translation: CASSSIAGEEFF.

The V call is TRBV7-9, the J call TRBJ2-1; maybe TRBD1 (5 bases). V was cut by 6 bases and J by 5 bases, with 8 bases left in between. Germline V gene sequence: CDR1 SEHNR, CDR2 FQNEAQ (reference sequence). The CDR3 totals 12 residues. The CDR3 loop reads CASRQENNEQFF. CDR3 in DNA: TGTGCCAGCAGACAGGAAAACAATGAGCAGTTCTTC.

This chain joins TRBV29-1 and TRBJ2-3; D is unclear. CDR3 length equals 15 residues. V lost 1 base, J lost 4 bases, and 15 bases lay in between. Germline CDR1 reads SQVTM; CDR2 reads ANQGSEA. The chain's CDR3 is CSVEGARESADTQYF. DNA for the CDR3: TGCAGCGTTGAAGGGGCCAGAGAAAGCGCAGATACGCAGTATTTT.

The chain links TRBV13 to TRBJ2-1, with 9 bases matching TRBD2. Germline V gene data show CDR1 as PRHDT and CDR2 as FYEKMQ (reference sequence). This CDR3 contains 15 residues. V lost 5 bases, J lost 4 bases, and 6 bases stayed unmatched. The CDR3 region is CASSPRLADYNEQFF. CDR3 sequence (DNA): TGTGCCAGCAGCCCCCGACTAGCGGATTACAATGAGCAGTTCTTC.

This chain uses TRBV5-6 with TRBJ2-7, with no clear D. Per germline, CDR1 SGHDT and CDR2 YYEEEE. The CDR3 length is 15 residues. V lost 4 bases to trimming and J lost 0 bases, with 14 bases between them. CDR3 DNA sequence: TGTGCCAGCAGCGGTGGACCGTTCCTCTCCTACGAGCAGTACTTC. As protein: CASSGGPFLSYEQYF.

The rearrangement links TRBV7-6 to TRBJ2-7, with D maybe TRBD1 (6 bases). Germline V gene sequence: CDR1 SGHVS, CDR2 FNYEAQ. V was clipped by 2 bases and J by 2 bases, with 10 bases between them. The CDR3 loop spans 14 amino acids. Written as DNA, the CDR3 is TGTGCCAGCAGCTTAAGGAAGGGGGCCTACGAGCAGTACTTC. Amino acids: CASSLRKGAYEQYF.

CDR3: CASSYLTGNEQYF. DNA of the CDR3: TGTGCCAGCAGTTACCTGACAGGGAACGAGCAGTACTTC. V gene TRBV6-5 combines with J gene TRBJ2-7, with TRBD1 matching 7 bases. CDR3 size: 13 residues. Germline CDR1 reads MNHEY; CDR2 reads SVGAGI. The trim removed 2 bases at V and 5 bases at J, leaving 3 bases unmatched.

The chain carries TRBV28 and TRBJ2-5; D might be TRBD1 (5 bases). Germline V gene data show CDR1 as MDHEN and CDR2 as SYDVKM. Trimming removed 5 bases from V and 3 bases from J, with 19 bases in between. The length of the CDR3 is 16 residues. The CDR3: CASSTLSDGAKETQYF. The CDR3 coding sequence is TGTGCCAGCAGTACCTTGTCCGATGGGGCTAAAGAGACCCAGTACTTC.